A single sample gave rise to the 25 T cell receptor beta chains below, sequenced in a study of blood T cell repertoires in COVID-19. Using immunoSEQ multiplex PCR, the repertoire was profiled, and TCRdb retains in-frame clones only, with some absent. Of some 490,000 clones listed, approximately 91% are singletons. The sample was PBMCs or T cells enriched from blood (not recorded which). The receptors here all came from a woman in her fifties or sixties who had recovered from COVID-19.

This clone was counted a few times. In DNA form, the CDR3 reads TGTGCCGGTTCGGGACAGGGGAACTACGAGCAGTACGTC. This translates into CAGSGQGNYEQYV. The V gene is TRBV6-5, the J gene TRBJ2-7; 10 nucleotides align to TRBD1. The CDR3 has 13 amino acids. V gave up 11 bases and J gave up 3 bases; unmatched junction bases: 7. Per the germline V gene, CDR1 is MNHEY and CDR2 is SVGAGI.

The J gene is TRBJ1-2, the V gene TRBV6-5; D unclear. The germline V gene encodes CDR1 MNHEY and CDR2 SVGAGI. V lost 0 bases, J lost 5 bases, and 7 bases lay in between. The CDR3 has 13 residues. CDR3 loop: CASSYSAIYGYTF. CDR3 bases: TGTGCCAGCAGTTACTCAGCAATTTATGGCTACACCTTC.

The J gene is TRBJ2-7, the V gene TRBV11-2, with 7 bases that match TRBD2. J was trimmed by 4 bases and V by 1 base; bases with no gene match: 7. The CDR3 extends over 15 amino acids. Germline lookup yields CDR1 SGHAT and CDR2 FQNNGV. The CDR3 nucleotides are TGTGCCAGCAGCTTAGTACGCGGGGGAGTTTACGAGCAGTACTTC. This codes for CASSLVRGGVYEQYF.

This clone appeared once. CDR3: CASSSTGIKETQYF. CDR3 DNA: TGTGCCAGCAGCTCAACAGGGATCAAAGAGACCCAGTACTTC. The chain carries TRBV5-6 and TRBJ2-5, with D perhaps matching TRBD1 (6 bases). The V and J ends lost 3 bases and 3 bases respectively, with 12 bases between them. Germline V gene lookup returns CDR1 SGHDT and CDR2 YYEEEE. The CDR3 is made up of 14 amino acids.

The chain employs TRBV18 and TRBJ1-6, with 9 bases aligning to TRBD1. From germline, CDR1 is KGHSH and CDR2 LQKENI. The trim removed 3 bases at V and 5 bases at J, leaving 5 bases unmatched. The CDR3 covers 16 residues. As DNA, the CDR3 is TGTGCCAGCTCACCTCGGGGACAGGGAGATAATTCACCCCTCCACTTT. Amino acids: CASSPRGQGDNSPLHF.

This clone was picked up many times. This sample includes further DNA sequences coding for the same CDR3. This sequence joins TRBV7-9 and TRBJ1-5; tentatively, D is TRBD1 (6 bases). CDR1 is SEHNR, CDR2 FQNEAQ, per germline (reference sequence). The CDR3 spans 15 residues. V dropped 1 base and J dropped 2 bases, with 9 bases sitting between them. CDR3 coding DNA: TGTGCCAGCAGCTTAGGGTCAGGGGGCAATCAGCCCCAGCATTTT. Its translation: CASSLGSGGNQPQHF.

This clone was observed a single time. This sequence joins TRBV3-1 (or the pseudogene TRBV3-2) and TRBJ2-5; tentatively, D is TRBD2 (6 bases). This CDR3 contains 12 residues. CDR1 and CDR2 from the germline V gene are LGHDT and YNNKEL (reference sequence). V lost 6 bases to trimming and J lost 1 base, with 6 bases between them. In DNA, the CDR3 is TGTGCCAGCAGGGGACTCCAAGAGACCCAGTACTTC. Encoded protein: CASRGLQETQYF.

The chain combines TRBV6-1 with TRBJ1-5, with 9 bases identical to TRBD1. The CDR3 loop spans 18 amino acids. The V gene end was trimmed by 4 bases and the J gene end by 1 base; junction bases not matched to a gene: 11. Looked up from germline, CDR1 is MNHNS and CDR2 is SASEGT. CDR3 in DNA: TGTGCCAGCAGTGGGGGGGACAGGGTTTTATGGAGCAATCAGCCCCAGCATTTT. It codes for CASSGGDRVLWSNQPQHF.

V and J are TRBV5-1 and TRBJ2-7; 8 bases line up with TRBD2. Trimming removed 2 bases from V and 2 bases from J; junction bases left unmatched: 6. The CDR3 is 15 residues long. CDR1 is SGHRS, CDR2 YFSETQ, per germline. The CDR3 protein is CASSFGVSGAYEQYF. DNA of the CDR3: TGCGCCAGCAGCTTTGGGGTTAGCGGGGCCTACGAGCAGTACTTC.

The J gene is TRBJ1-2, the V gene TRBV24-1; possibly TRBD1 for D (5 bases). Germline V lookup: CDR1 KGHDR, CDR2 SFDVKD. The ends were cut back, 2 bases at V and 7 bases at J, with 10 bases in the middle. This CDR3 has 13 amino acids. The CDR3 region is CATSDYGGGGYTF. CDR3 DNA: TGTGCCACCAGTGATTACGGGGGAGGTGGCTACACCTTC.

The chain carries TRBV5-1 and TRBJ2-3, with 7 bases that match TRBD1. This CDR3 is 15 amino acids long. The germline V gene encodes CDR1 SGHRS and CDR2 YFSETQ. J was trimmed by 4 bases and V by 1 base; bases with no gene match: 6. In DNA, the CDR3 is TGCGCCAGCAGCTTGCAAGGGGGCGAGGCAGATACGCAGTATTTT. Its protein product is CASSLQGGEADTQYF.

The gene calls are TRBV24-1 and TRBJ1-4; 7 nucleotides match TRBD1. Germline CDR1 reads KGHDR; CDR2 reads SFDVKD. This CDR3 region has 16 residues. The J segment lost 3 bases and the V segment lost 3 bases, leaving 6 bases of the junction unmatched. CDR3 sequence reads: CATSDGRGIANEKLFF. Written as DNA, the CDR3 is TGTGCCACCAGTGATGGCAGGGGGATCGCTAATGAAAAACTGTTTTTT.

V usage is TRBV7-2 and J usage is TRBJ2-3, with TRBD2 as a possible D gene (5 bases). The CDR3 loop spans 14 amino acids. Germline CDR1 and CDR2: SGHTA and FQGNSA. The V end lost 2 bases, the J end lost 4 bases, and 10 bases lay between the germline ends. This CDR3 reads CASSLTRPPDTQYF. CDR3 DNA: TGTGCCAGCAGCTTAACTAGGCCCCCAGATACGCAGTATTTT.

The rearrangement links TRBV4-2 to TRBJ1-2, with D possibly being TRBD1 (6 bases). CDR3 size: 13 residues. Germline V gene data show CDR1 as LGHNA and CDR2 as YNFKEQ. The ends were cut back, 1 base at V and 8 bases at J, with 11 bases in the middle. This chain's CDR3 is CASSQGGGQGYTF. CDR3 sequence (DNA): TGTGCCAGCAGCCAAGGTGGGGGCCAGGGCTACACCTTC.

The chain is built from TRBV9 and TRBJ2-3, with D possibly being TRBD2 (6 bases). Trimming left V 4 bases short and J 0 bases short, with 15 bases between. The CDR3 loop spans 16 amino acids. Germline CDR1 and CDR2: SGDLS and YYNGEE. The CDR3 sequence is CASSRGTSLSTDTQYF. CDR3 nucleotide sequence: TGTGCCAGCAGCAGAGGGACTTCCCTTAGCACAGATACGCAGTATTTT. Based on the CDR3 plus reference TRBV9 and TRBJ2-3, the full variable domain is DSGVTQTPKHLITATGQRVTLRCSPRSGDLSVYWYQQSLDQGLQFLIQYYNGEERAKGNILERFSAQQFPDLHSELNLSSLELGDSALYFCASSRGTSLSTDTQYFGPGTRLTVL.

The rearrangement links TRBV30 to TRBJ2-7; TRBD1 agrees at 10 bases. The CDR3 is 13 residues long. J lost 12 bases, V lost 0 bases, and 8 bases had no gene match. Germline CDR1 is GTSNPN and CDR2 is SVGIG (reference sequence). In nucleotides, the CDR3 is TGTGCCTGGAGTGTGTCAGGGACAGGGGTTCGGTACTTC. This codes for CAWSVSGTGVRYF.

This clone has only one observation. The chain couples TRBV24-1 to TRBJ2-3; D is perhaps TRBD1 (6 bases). CDR1 is KGHDR and CDR2 is SFDVKD in the germline V gene. This CDR3 has 16 residues. The V end was cut by 5 bases, the J end by 2 bases, with 16 bases between. The CDR3 sequence: CATSGGRDTYTDTQYF. DNA for the CDR3: TGTGCCACCAGTGGGGGCCGGGACACCTACACAGATACGCAGTATTTT.

The genes are TRBV7-9 and TRBJ1-1; 7 bases are a match to TRBD1. With V trimmed by 5 bases and J by 1 base, 7 bases remained unmatched. This CDR3 has 15 amino acids. CDR1 and CDR2 from the germline V gene are SEHNR and FQNEAQ (reference sequence). The CDR3 nucleotides read TGTGCCAGCAGCCCACCACAGGGGAAGAACACTGAAGCTTTCTTT. It is translated as CASSPPQGKNTEAFF.

This clone was detected once. This chain uses TRBV2 with TRBJ2-1, with TRBD1 identical over 8 bases. The CDR3 consists of 15 residues. Looked up from germline, CDR1 is SNHLY and CDR2 is FYNNEI. Unmatched junction bases numbered 9, after V lost 6 bases and J lost 5 bases. The CDR3 nucleotides read TGTGCCAGCAGATACAGGGGGGCTTGGGACAATGAGCAGTTCTTC. It encodes CASRYRGAWDNEQFF.

V gene TRBV5-4 combines with J gene TRBJ2-3, with 12 bases that match TRBD2. The CDR3 has 16 residues. V shed 4 bases, J shed 2 bases, and the junction held 5 bases outside the gene matches. Germline V CDR1 and CDR2: SGHNT, YYREEE (reference sequence). The CDR3 spells CASSTGLAGITDTQYF. The CDR3 DNA reads TGTGCCAGCAGCACGGGACTAGCGGGTATCACAGATACGCAGTATTTT.

This chain uses TRBV9 with TRBJ2-1; 14 bases are shared with TRBD2. CDR3 size: 18 residues. With 0 bases clipped from V and 7 bases from J, the junction kept 9 bases outside the gene matches. CDR1 and CDR2 from the germline V gene are SGDLS and YYNGEE. The CDR3 region is CASSVGLGLAGVNNEQFF. The CDR3 nucleotides read TGTGCCAGCAGCGTAGGTTTGGGACTAGCGGGGGTTAATAATGAGCAGTTCTTC. The full variable domain, in which reference TRBV9 and TRBJ2-1 provide the parts outside the CDR3, is DSGVTQTPKHLITATGQRVTLRCSPRSGDLSVYWYQQSLDQGLQFLIQYYNGEERAKGNILERFSAQQFPDLHSELNLSSLELGDSALYFCASSVGLGLAGVNNEQFFGPGTRLTVL.

The rearrangement uses TRBV4-1 and TRBJ1-3; possibly TRBD1 for D (5 bases). CDR3 size: 15 residues. Germline-derived CDR1 and CDR2 are MGHRA and YSYEKL. Trimming left V 4 bases short and J 1 base short, with 11 bases between. CDR3 DNA sequence: TGCGCCAGCAGCCGAGACCAGGGATCTGGAAACACCATATATTTT. It translates to CASSRDQGSGNTIYF.

The chain recombines TRBV10-1 with TRBJ2-3; 10 bases agree with TRBD1. The CDR3 consists of 16 residues. V was clipped by 1 base and J by 3 bases; unmatched bases: 4. The germline V gene encodes CDR1 WNHNN and CDR2 SYGVQD (reference sequence). CDR3 protein: CASSEFPGQGTDTQYF. CDR3 bases: TGCGCCAGCAGTGAGTTTCCGGGACAGGGGACAGATACGCAGTATTTT.

The rearrangement uses TRBV7-9 and TRBJ2-6, with a tentative D call TRBD1 (5 bases). The ends were cut back, 3 bases at V and 3 bases at J, with 12 bases in the middle. Germline-derived CDR1 and CDR2 are SEHNR and FQNEAQ (reference sequence). The CDR3 runs to 16 residues. CDR3 sequence: CASSFRSGIGANVLTF. CDR3 coding DNA: TGTGCCAGCAGCTTCAGATCAGGGATTGGGGCCAACGTCCTGACTTTC.

This sequence joins TRBV10-1 and TRBJ2-3; 10 bases map to TRBD2. The CDR3 has 16 residues. V lost 0 bases to trimming and J lost 2 bases; unmatched junction nucleotides: 2. Per germline, CDR1 WNHNN and CDR2 SYGVQD (reference sequence). DNA for the CDR3: TGCGCCAGCAGTGAGTCCCTAGCGGGGGACACAGATACGCAGTATTTT. Amino acids: CASSESLAGDTDTQYF.